A single sample is the source of the 30 T cell receptor beta chains below, sequenced in a study of prognosis after radiotherapy for stage I lung cancer. Two rounds of multiplex PCR amplified TCR beta CDR3 from genomic DNA. Round-one PCR had primers specific to each TRBV and TRBJ gene. TCRdb re-called the multiplex PCR reads with MiXCR, one entry per CDR3 protein. This table holds about 12,000 distinct CDR3 sequences, 45% to 60% found once. This specimen was PBMCs, taken before or after stereotactic body radiation therapy (not recorded which). These receptors were collected from a donor over 45 with non-small cell lung cancer.

V is TRBV20-1 and J is TRBJ2-3, with 8 positions matching TRBD2. V trimming: 0 bases; J trimming: 2 bases; junction bases outside the gene matches: 7. CDR3 size: 16 residues. Germline V gives CDR1 DFQATT, CDR2 SNEGSKA (reference sequence). The CDR3 DNA reads TGCAGTGCTAGAGATCGTCGCGGGGGGAACACAGATACGCAGTATTTT. Translation: CSARDRRGGNTDTQYF.

The chain is built from TRBV28 and TRBJ2-7; D ambiguous. Trimming took 3 bases from V and 4 from J, leaving 4 bases between them. This CDR3 contains 11 residues. Germline CDR1 is MDHEN and CDR2 is SYDVKM. CDR3 in DNA: TGTGCCAGCAGTTTCTCGTACGAGCAGTACTTC. Its translation: CASSFSYEQYF. The whole variable domain, filled in from reference TRBV28 and TRBJ2-7, reads DVKVTQSSRYLVKRTGEKVFLECVQDMDHENMFWYRQDPGLGLRLIYFSYDVKMKEKGDIPEGYSVSREKKERFSLILESASTNQTSMYLCASSFSYEQYFGPGTRLTVT.

About this clonotype: Possible read error: a much larger clone is one base away. The chain employs TRBV7-7 and TRBJ2-3; D is tentatively TRBD1 or TRBD2 (6 bases each). Germline CDR1 reads SSHAT; CDR2 reads FNYEAQ (reference sequence). The CDR3 contains 15 residues. CDR3 residues: CSSSLGGGTGDTQYF. CDR3 nucleotide sequence: TGTTCCAGCAGCTTAGGAGGGGGTACCGGGGATACGCAGTATTTT.

This clonotype was picked up many times. V is TRBV9 and J is TRBJ2-3; TRBD2 is a possible D gene (6 bases). Germline V gene data show CDR1 as SGDLS and CDR2 as YYNGEE. This CDR3 is 15 amino acids long. Trimming pared 3 bases from V and 6 bases from J, leaving 17 bases between. In DNA, the CDR3 is TGTGCCAGCAGCGCCGGGACTCATCGCTCTGATACGCAGTATTTT. Translated: CASSAGTHRSDTQYF.

The chain uses TRBV18 and TRBJ2-3; D not certain. Deletions cut 6 bases from V and 6 bases from J, with 19 bases between. The germline V gene encodes CDR1 KGHSH and CDR2 LQKENI. The CDR3 covers 15 residues. The CDR3 nucleotides are TGTGCCAGCTCCCCCGACCTTCCGGGTAGGGATACGCAGTATTTT. As protein: CASSPDLPGRDTQYF.

The chain joins TRBV9 to TRBJ2-3; D perhaps matches TRBD2 (5 bases). This CDR3 has 15 residues. Germline CDR1 reads SGDLS; CDR2 reads YYNGEE. V shed 4 bases and J shed 0 bases, with 12 bases lying between them. The CDR3 sequence is CASSFIGISTDTQYF. CDR3 coding DNA: TGTGCCAGCAGCTTTATCGGGATTAGCACAGATACGCAGTATTTT.

The V call is TRBV4-2, the J call TRBJ2-6; D possibly matches TRBD1 or TRBD2 (5 bases each). The CDR3 is made up of 18 amino acids. Looked up from germline, CDR1 is LGHNA and CDR2 is YNFKEQ. V lost 7 bases, J lost 0 bases, and 19 bases lay in between. The CDR3 protein is CASIPSRGGSSGANVLTF. The DNA for the CDR3 is TGTGCCAGCATCCCCTCCCGTGGGGGTAGCTCTGGGGCCAACGTCCTGACTTTC.

This clonotype ranks as medium-sized. The rearrangement links TRBV6-5 to TRBJ2-1; 12 bases are a match to TRBD1. The V gene end was trimmed by 2 bases and the J gene end by 6 bases; junction bases not matched to a gene: 5. The CDR3 runs to 16 residues. Germline-derived CDR1 and CDR2 are MNHEY and SVGAGI. The CDR3 bases are TGTGCCAGCAGTTACCCGGGACAGGGGGCAGGCAATGAGCAGTTCTTC. Residues: CASSYPGQGAGNEQFF.

The chain uses TRBV20-1 and TRBJ1-2; no reliable D call. The ends were cut back, 1 base at V and 2 bases at J, with 5 bases in the middle. The CDR3 loop spans 12 amino acids. From germline, CDR1 is DFQATT and CDR2 SNEGSKA (reference sequence). CDR3 in amino acids: CSARGKNYGYTF. Here the CDR3 DNA reads TGCAGTGCTAGAGGTAAGAACTATGGCTACACCTTC.

This clonotype has a single count. The rearrangement links TRBV2 to TRBJ2-3; D is possibly TRBD2 (6 bases). The CDR3 runs to 16 residues. V dropped 1 base and J dropped 5 bases, with 16 bases sitting between them. Per germline, CDR1 SNHLY and CDR2 FYNNEI. The DNA for the CDR3 is TGTGCCAGCAGTGAAGAAAGGGGACTTAGGGGAGATACGCAGTATTTT. Amino acid sequence: CASSEERGLRGDTQYF.

V is TRBV7-9 and J is TRBJ2-5; D gene uncertain. The germline V gene has CDR1 SEHNR and CDR2 FQNEAQ (reference sequence). Trimming removed 4 bases from V and 9 bases from J, with 12 bases in between. CDR3 size: 12 residues. The chain's CDR3 is CASSSRGGAQYF. For the CDR3, the DNA is TGTGCCAGCAGCTCCCGCGGTGGGGCCCAGTACTTC. Variable domain in full (rest from reference TRBV7-9 and TRBJ2-5): DTGVSQNPRHKITKRGQNVTFRCDPISEHNRLYWYRQTLGQGPEFLTYFQNEAQLEKSRLLSDRFSAERPKGSFSTLEIQRTEQGDSAMYLCASSSRGGAQYFGPGTRLLVL.

The chain carries TRBV15 and TRBJ2-7, with unresolved D. Germline CDR1 is LNHNV and CDR2 is YYDKDF (reference sequence). The CDR3 consists of 13 residues. V lost 8 bases and J lost 3, with 14 bases in between. The CDR3 sequence is CATAVAPVYEQYF. The CDR3 bases are TGTGCCACCGCGGTAGCTCCGGTCTACGAGCAGTACTTC.

Comment on this clonotype: One end of the junction fails to match germline, which may point to a read error. The CDR3 sequence is CAISDRAQETHYF. The DNA of the CDR3 is TGTGCCATTTCCGACAGAGCCCAAGAGACCCATTACTTC. This chain connects TRBV19 to TRBJ2-5, with D maybe TRBD1 (5 bases). Germline loops: CDR1 LNHDA, CDR2 SQIVND (reference sequence). There are 13 residues in the CDR3.

Note on this clonotype: A far larger clone lies a single base away; this is likely a read error. V and J are TRBV6-5 and TRBJ2-7; no firm D call. V was cut by 6 bases and J by 2 bases, with 17 bases left in between. CDR1 is MNHEY and CDR2 is SVGAGI in the germline V gene. The CDR3 length is 15 residues. The CDR3 region is CASRKPVDHTYEQYF. The CDR3 DNA sequence: TGTGCCAGCAGAAAACCAGTGGACCATACCTACGAGCAGTACTTC.

In its sample, this clonotype was seen many times. A much bigger clone sits one base away, suggesting this may be a read error. This CDR3 is missing its conserved last phenylalanine or tryptophan, likely due to a read error. The CDR3 bases are TGTGCCAGCAGCCTTCGGGGGGAGGCCTATGGCTACACCCTC. As protein: CASSLRGEAYGYTL. The chain links TRBV6-2 or TRBV6-3 to TRBJ1-2, with D possibly TRBD1 on 5 matching bases. The CDR3 consists of 14 residues. Trimming cost V 6 bases and J 4 bases, with 15 bases left between them. CDR1 MNHEY and CDR2 SVGEGT come from the germline V gene.

The chain has TRBV5-1 and TRBJ2-2, with D possibly matching TRBD2 (5 bases). The germline V gene encodes CDR1 SGHRS and CDR2 YFSETQ. This CDR3 spans 15 amino acids. Trimming stripped 4 bases from V and 7 bases from J, with 17 bases between. The CDR3 reads CASSPSVGASGELFF. Here the CDR3 DNA reads TGCGCCAGCAGCCCCTCCGTGGGAGCGAGCGGGGAGCTGTTTTTT.

This clonotype has a count of ten or more. The J gene is TRBJ2-5, the V gene TRBV5-6, with no clear D. The CDR3 covers 13 residues. Looked up from germline, CDR1 is SGHDT and CDR2 is YYEEEE. Trimming cost V 1 base and J 2 bases, with 6 bases left between them. CDR3 bases: TGTGCCAGCAGCTTGTTGGGACAAGAGACCCAGTACTTC. This gives the protein CASSLLGQETQYF.

This sequence joins TRBV19 and TRBJ2-3, with a weak D call TRBD1 (6 bases). V was pared by 8 bases and J by 2 bases, with 20 bases between. Germline CDR1 LNHDA, CDR2 SQIVND (reference sequence). The CDR3 is 16 amino acids. CDR3 DNA: TGTGCCAGTCAAATATCGGGGCAGGGGCACACAGATACGCAGTATTTT. Amino acid sequence: CASQISGQGHTDTQYF.

This clonotype was observed a few times. The chain combines TRBV15 with TRBJ1-4; tentative D call: TRBD1 (6 bases). The CDR3 is 17 amino acids. CDR1 and CDR2 from the germline V gene are LNHNV and YYDKDF (reference sequence). V was pared by 3 bases and J by 8 bases, with 22 bases between. In DNA form, the CDR3 reads TGTGCCACCAGCAGTGCTCTGGGGGGGGGGCTCGAGGAAAAACTGTTTTTT. It translates to CATSSALGGGLEEKLFF.

This clonotype was observed many times. V usage is TRBV5-1 and J usage is TRBJ2-1, with D uncertain. The CDR3 consists of 13 residues. Germline lookup yields CDR1 SGHRS and CDR2 YFSETQ. Trimming took off 7 bases at V and 0 bases at J, with 8 bases between the two ends. CDR3 sequence reads: CASSLSSYNEQFF. The CDR3 nucleotides read TGCGCCAGCTCCCTAAGCTCCTACAATGAGCAGTTCTTC.

As to this clonotype: The junction departs from germline at one end; a sequencing error may be responsible. V gene TRBV18 combines with J gene TRBJ1-3; no reliable D call. CDR1 and CDR2 (germline): KGHSH, LQKENI. The CDR3 spans 16 residues. This chain's CDR3 is CANSPSVPKGGNTIYF. CDR3 coding DNA: TGTGCCAACTCACCATCTGTCCCGAAAGGTGGAAACACCATATATTTT.

By its share, this clonotype is medium-sized. The chain combines TRBV2 with TRBJ1-2; a weak D match, TRBD1 (5 bases). The CDR3 is made up of 12 amino acids. Germline assignment: CDR1 SNHLY and CDR2 FYNNEI. V was cut by 4 bases and J by 8 bases, with 11 bases left in between. CDR3 amino acids: CASSVRGDGYTF. CDR3 in DNA: TGTGCCAGCAGTGTAAGAGGGGACGGCTACACCTTC.

By its share, this clonotype is medium-sized (0.01 to 0.1%). The V gene is TRBV6-5, the J gene TRBJ1-1, with 8 bases that match TRBD1. CDR1 is MNHEY, CDR2 SVGAGI, per germline. The CDR3 is 13 amino acids. J was trimmed by 8 bases and V by 2 bases; bases with no gene match: 4. The CDR3 region has the DNA TGTGCCAGCAGTTACCGGACAGGGTGGGAAGCTTTCTTT. Its protein product is CASSYRTGWEAFF.

This clonotype was detected many times. The chain joins TRBV12-3 or TRBV12-4 to TRBJ1-1; 11 bases fit TRBD1. V lost 5 bases and J lost 4; bases outside the gene matches: 6. CDR3 length equals 15 residues. The DNA for the CDR3 is TGTGCCAGCAGTCGGCCGGGACAGGGGGGCACTGAAGCTTTCTTT. It translates to CASSRPGQGGTEAFF.

In its sample, this clonotype was seen many times. The chain links TRBV10-3 to TRBJ2-2; tentatively, D is TRBD1 (6 bases). Germline V CDR1 and CDR2: ENHRY, SYGVKD. Trimming stripped 9 bases from V and 0 bases from J, with 11 bases between. The CDR3 is 14 residues long. The chain's CDR3 is CAISGATNTGELFF. CDR3 DNA: TGTGCCATTTCAGGGGCCACGAACACCGGGGAGCTGTTTTTT.

Written as DNA, the CDR3 is TGTGCCAGCAGCTTGGACGACTCCGGGCGCGAGCAGTACTTC. Protein sequence: CASSLDDSGREQYF. The chain joins TRBV11-3 to TRBJ2-7; D is unresolved. The germline gives CDR1 SGHNT, CDR2 YENEEA. CDR3 size: 14 residues. The V gene lost 3 bases and the J gene lost 6 bases, with 15 bases spanning the gap.

The genes are TRBV12-3 or TRBV12-4 and TRBJ2-2; TRBD1 aligns across 10 bases. The CDR3 length is 17 residues. Trimming took 5 bases from V and 2 from J; bases not matched to a gene: 8. The CDR3 protein is CASSLWTGGINTGELFF. In DNA, the CDR3 is TGTGCCAGCAGTCTATGGACAGGGGGTATCAACACCGGGGAGCTGTTTTTT.

A remark on this clonotype: A far larger clone differs by one base, so this is likely a read error. CDR3 residues: CASSGVGAVYAYTF. As DNA, the CDR3 is TGTGCCAGCAGTGGGGTCGGGGCGGTCTATGCCTACACCTTC. The chain carries TRBV6-9 and TRBJ1-2, with D maybe TRBD1 (5 bases). This CDR3 is built from 14 residues. Germline CDR1 is MNHGY and CDR2 is SVAAGI.

By sample fraction, this clonotype is medium-sized. This sequence joins TRBV19 and TRBJ1-5; D not resolved. The CDR3 consists of 15 residues. V was shortened by 3 bases and J by 0 bases, with 9 bases between the two germline ends. From germline, CDR1 is LNHDA and CDR2 SQIVND (reference sequence). CDR3 bases: TGTGCCAGTAGTATCAAAGCAGGTAGCAATCAGCCCCAGCATTTT. It translates to CASSIKAGSNQPQHF.

This clonotype appeared a single time. The CDR3 sequence: CASSYGTSVTYEQYF. The CDR3 bases are TGTGCCAGCAGTTATGGGACGTCGGTAACCTACGAGCAGTACTTC. The chain has TRBV11-2 and TRBJ2-7, with D possibly called TRBD1 or TRBD2 (5 bases each). The CDR3 spans 15 residues. CDR1 SGHAT and CDR2 FQNNGV come from the germline V gene. V was trimmed by 6 bases and J by 2 bases, leaving 17 bases between them.